These 27 T cell receptor beta chains were all obtained from the same sample, sequenced in a study of response to subunit inactivated influenza vaccine. Using its own MiXCR run on the RT-PCR reads, TCRdb lists one record per CDR3 protein. The table lists about 180,000 distinct CDR3 sequences, about 9.3% of them singletons. The starting material was non-naive T cells sorted from PBMCs, obtained on the day of vaccination. The receptors come from a man aged 50-60 years who received an inactivated influenza vaccine.

V usage is TRBV20-1 and J usage is TRBJ1-5; D may be TRBD1 (5 bases). The CDR3 loop spans 15 amino acids. CDR1 is DFQATT and CDR2 is SNEGSKA in the germline V gene (reference sequence). The V end was cut by 0 bases, the J end by 5 bases, with 14 bases between. The CDR3 loop is CSARDLAGWDQPQHF. The CDR3 region has the DNA TGCAGTGCTAGAGATCTGGCAGGGTGGGATCAGCCCCAGCATTTT.

This clonotype was counted at least ten times. This rearrangement joins TRBV12-3 or TRBV12-4 to TRBJ1-1; 10 nucleotides agree with TRBD1. V lost 6 bases and J lost 3; bases outside the gene matches: 7. CDR3 length: 15 residues. Written as DNA, the CDR3 is TGTGCCAGCAGGAGACAGGGGGCGCAGCACACTGAAGCTTTCTTT. It encodes CASRRQGAQHTEAFF.

This clonotype has only a few counts. V is TRBV5-5 and J is TRBJ1-2; possible D gene TRBD1, 5 bases. The CDR3 sequence is 15 residues long. V dropped 1 base and J dropped 1 base, with 11 bases sitting between them. Germline V gene lookup returns CDR1 SGHKS and CDR2 YYEKEE (reference sequence). The CDR3 nucleotides read TGTGCCAGCAGCTTGAATGCGGGGCTTAACTATGGCTACACCTTC. Encoded protein: CASSLNAGLNYGYTF.

The CDR3 nucleotides read TGCGCCAGCAGCCAAGTCGACAGGGGGCTCGATGAGCAGTTCTTC. Translation gives CASSQVDRGLDEQFF. V usage is TRBV4-3 and J usage is TRBJ2-1; 10 bases align to TRBD1. The CDR3 loop spans 15 amino acids. V trimming: 1 base; J trimming: 8 bases; junction bases outside the gene matches: 5. The germline V gene encodes CDR1 LGHNA and CDR2 YSLEER.

This chain links TRBV6-2 or TRBV6-3 with TRBJ1-1, with a possible D match to TRBD1 (6 bases). The CDR3 runs 16 residues. Germline V gene lookup returns CDR1 MNHEY and CDR2 SVGEGT. V was pared by 4 bases and J by 0 bases, with 15 bases between. The CDR3 loop is CASSWDTGSMNTEAFF. Here the CDR3 DNA reads TGTGCCAGCAGTTGGGACACCGGGTCCATGAACACTGAAGCTTTCTTT.

Only a few counts were recorded for this clonotype. The gene calls are TRBV4-3 and TRBJ1-1; the D gene is possibly TRBD1 (5 bases). The germline gives CDR1 LGHNA, CDR2 YSLEER. The V end lost 0 bases, the J end lost 1 base, and 12 bases lay between the germline ends. CDR3 length equals 16 residues. The CDR3 is CASSQDIGVTNTEAFF. CDR3 coding DNA: TGCGCCAGCAGCCAAGATATAGGGGTAACGAACACTGAAGCTTTCTTT.

This clonotype was detected only a few times. The chain employs TRBV6-2 or TRBV6-3 and TRBJ2-7; D is unclear. CDR3 length: 13 amino acids. Germline V gene data show CDR1 as MNHEY and CDR2 as SVGEGT. Trimming removed 0 bases from V and 5 bases from J, with 8 bases in between. CDR3 residues: CASSYSGIDEQYF. In DNA, the CDR3 is TGTGCCAGCAGTTACTCGGGGATCGACGAGCAGTACTTC.

The genes are TRBV21-1 and TRBJ2-7; TRBD1, as called in the table, went unchecked against the DNA. TRBV21-1 is a pseudogene locus. The CDR3 is 17 residues long. CDR3 coding DNA: TGTGCCAGCAGCAAAGGAGTTAGGTCAGGGCGTCTCCACGAGCAGTACTTC. It translates to CASSKGVRSGRLHEQYF.

This clonotype has only a few counts. The V and J genes are TRBV6-5 and TRBJ2-3; D unclear. In germline, CDR1 is MNHEY, CDR2 SVGAGI. V gave up 0 bases and J gave up 2 bases, with 12 bases separating them. This CDR3 spans 16 amino acids. The CDR3 loop reads CASSYSPSVATDTQYF. In DNA form, the CDR3 reads TGTGCCAGCAGTTACTCACCGTCAGTAGCCACAGATACGCAGTATTTT.

In its sample, this clonotype was seen a few times. This chain joins TRBV7-9 and TRBJ1-1, with D unclear. Per germline, CDR1 SEHNR and CDR2 FQNEAQ (reference sequence). The germline V and J ends were trimmed by 3 bases and 7 bases, with 9 bases remaining between them. This CDR3 has 12 residues. DNA for the CDR3: TGTGCCAGCAGCTTCGGCCACGGTGAAGCTTTCTTT. Its translation: CASSFGHGEAFF.

Only a few counts were recorded for this clonotype. This chain uses TRBV9 with TRBJ2-6; D is perhaps TRBD2 (5 bases). The CDR3 sequence is 16 residues long. V was trimmed by 0 bases and J by 7 bases, leaving 14 bases between them. Germline V gives CDR1 SGDLS, CDR2 YYNGEE. CDR3 amino acids: CASSVGHVSVANVLTF. As DNA, the CDR3 is TGTGCCAGCAGCGTAGGACATGTTAGCGTAGCCAACGTCCTGACTTTC.

The sample holds a few counts of this clonotype. The chain is built from TRBV27 and TRBJ1-1; TRBD1 aligns across 10 bases. This CDR3 is 15 amino acids long. V trimming: 4 bases; J trimming: 4 bases; junction bases outside the gene matches: 6. Per the germline V gene, CDR1 is MNHEY and CDR2 is SMNVEV (reference sequence). For the CDR3, the DNA is TGTGCCAGCAGTTCCTCGACAGGGGGCTTCACTGAAGCTTTCTTT. This translates into CASSSSTGGFTEAFF.

The rearrangement links TRBV27 to TRBJ2-5, with D perhaps matching TRBD2 (7 bases). The CDR3 loop spans 16 amino acids. CDR1 and CDR2 from the germline V gene are MNHEY and SMNVEV (reference sequence). V lost 0 bases, J lost 0 bases, and 11 bases lay in between. CDR3 bases: TGTGCCAGCAGTTTATCGCGGGGGCCGTACCAAGAGACCCAGTACTTC. It is translated as CASSLSRGPYQETQYF.

This clonotype was detected only a few times. V is TRBV25-1 and J is TRBJ2-7, with 8 bases matching TRBD1. Trimming cost V 4 bases and J 4 bases; bases outside gene matches: 9. The CDR3 runs 15 residues. Germline V lookup: CDR1 MGHDK, CDR2 SYGVNS. The CDR3 DNA reads as TGTGCCAGCAGTGGGACGACAGGGGAAAAGTACGAGCAGTACTTC. Translated, it gives CASSGTTGEKYEQYF.

The J gene is TRBJ1-6, the V gene TRBV5-1; the match to TRBD1 covers 7 bases. CDR1 and CDR2 (germline): SGHRS, YFSETQ. The CDR3 spans 14 residues. V shed 4 bases, J shed 6 bases, and the junction held 4 bases outside the gene matches. CDR3 sequence: CASSREGANSPLHF. The DNA for the CDR3 is TGCGCCAGCAGCCGTGAGGGGGCTAATTCACCCCTCCACTTT.

V gene TRBV20-1 combines with J gene TRBJ1-2; D unresolved. This CDR3 spans 14 amino acids. CDR1 and CDR2 (germline): DFQATT, SNEGSKA (reference sequence). V lost 1 base to trimming and J lost 3 bases, with 12 bases between them. This CDR3 is CSARGPRVDYGYTF. CDR3 bases: TGCAGTGCTAGAGGACCCCGGGTAGACTATGGCTACACCTTC.

This clonotype appeared once. V and J are TRBV28 and TRBJ2-7; D is ambiguous. V was shortened by 3 bases and J by 7 bases, with 16 bases between the two germline ends. The V gene's germline CDR1 is MDHEN and CDR2 SYDVKM. CDR3 size: 14 residues. The CDR3, as DNA: TGTGCCAGCAGTTTTAGGGCGGCAACTCGGGAGCAGTACTTC. Its protein is CASSFRAATREQYF.

This clonotype occurred a few times. This sequence joins TRBV9 and TRBJ2-7; D gene ambiguous. CDR3 length: 14 residues. Germline V CDR1 and CDR2: SGDLS, YYNGEE. Trimming removed 0 bases at V and 1 base at J, with 8 bases between. CDR3 amino acids: CASSVATGSYEQYF. The DNA for the CDR3 is TGTGCCAGCAGCGTAGCTACCGGATCCTACGAGCAGTACTTC.

This clonotype appeared many times. The V gene is TRBV7-6, the J gene TRBJ2-3; D not resolved. The CDR3 extends over 12 amino acids. Germline V CDR1 and CDR2: SGHVS, FNYEAQ. V dropped 5 bases and J dropped 4 bases, with 7 bases sitting between them. The CDR3 reads CASSRPADTQYF. CDR3 sequence (DNA): TGTGCCAGCAGCCGTCCAGCAGATACGCAGTATTTT.

The J gene is TRBJ2-3, the V gene TRBV7-9, with 8 nucleotides matching TRBD2. Trimming at V came to 5 bases and at J to 7 bases, leaving 2 bases not matched to a gene. Germline assignment: CDR1 SEHNR and CDR2 FQNEAQ (reference sequence). This CDR3 is 12 amino acids long. CDR3 region: CASSRLANTQYF. For the CDR3, the DNA is TGTGCCAGCAGCCGACTAGCGAATACGCAGTATTTT.

CDR3 residues: CASSFSIVLGRSHYEQYF. The CDR3 DNA reads as TGTGCCAGCAGTTTCTCCATTGTCCTCGGTAGAAGTCACTACGAGCAGTACTTC. The chain carries TRBV28 and TRBJ2-7; D unresolved. The CDR3 covers 18 residues. The germline CDR1 and CDR2 sequences are MDHEN and SYDVKM. V dropped 3 bases and J dropped 3 bases, with 24 bases sitting between them.

This chain joins TRBV19 and TRBJ1-2, with 8 positions matching TRBD1. V was clipped by 7 bases and J by 8 bases; unmatched bases: 12. This CDR3 contains 14 residues. The germline V gene encodes CDR1 LNHDA and CDR2 SQIVND (reference sequence). The CDR3 nucleotides read TGTGCCAGTACCCCCCGGGAGGACAGGGCGGGCTACACCTTC. It is translated as CASTPREDRAGYTF.

This chain joins TRBV7-2 and TRBJ1-2, with TRBD1 identical over 7 bases. CDR1 and CDR2 from the germline V gene are SGHTA and FQGNSA. This CDR3 contains 16 residues. Losses at the gene ends were 5 bases for V and 6 bases for J; bases not matched to a gene: 15. CDR3 coding DNA: TGTGCCAGCAGCCCTAACAGGGGTGGGGTGGCTGATGGCTACACCTTC. Protein: CASSPNRGGVADGYTF.

The rearrangement joins TRBV14 to TRBJ1-1; D gene ambiguous. CDR3 length: 12 residues. Trimming took off 1 base at V and 10 bases at J, with 10 bases between the two ends. Germline V lookup: CDR1 SGHDN, CDR2 FVKESK. The CDR3 protein is CASSQGGYGAFF. CDR3 DNA sequence: TGTGCCAGCAGCCAAGGAGGATATGGAGCTTTCTTT. Full variable domain (outside the CDR3, taken from reference TRBV14 and TRBJ1-1): EAGVTQFPSHSVIEKGQTVTLRCDPISGHDNLYWYRRVMGKEIKFLLHFVKESKQDESGMPNNRFLAERTGGTYSTLKVQPAELEDSGVYFCASSQGGYGAFFGQGTRLTVV.

The V call is TRBV12-3 or TRBV12-4, the J call TRBJ1-1; D remains ambiguous. The length of the CDR3 is 13 residues. The V gene lost 6 bases and the J gene lost 0 bases, with 8 bases spanning the gap. For the CDR3, the DNA is TGTGCCAGCAGGTCGAATTTGAACACTGAAGCTTTCTTT. This translates into CASRSNLNTEAFF.

At least ten counts were recorded for this clonotype. The chain is built from TRBV25-1 and TRBJ2-3; 7 bases fit TRBD2. Germline values: CDR1 MGHDK, CDR2 SYGVNS. The CDR3 totals 14 residues. After removal of 3 bases from V and 2 bases from J, the junction contained 2 bases not matched to a gene. CDR3 coding DNA: TGTGCCAGCAGTGAGCTAGCGGACACAGATACGCAGTATTTT. It is translated as CASSELADTDTQYF.

The chain recombines TRBV6-2 or TRBV6-3 with TRBJ2-3; D may be TRBD2 (6 bases). The CDR3 length is 15 residues. Germline CDR1 reads MNHEY; CDR2 reads SVGEGT. V was shortened by 0 bases and J by 5 bases, with 12 bases between the two germline ends. The CDR3 DNA reads as TGTGCCAGCAGTTACTCGAGGAGGGTGGGAGATACGCAGTATTTT. Its translation: CASSYSRRVGDTQYF.